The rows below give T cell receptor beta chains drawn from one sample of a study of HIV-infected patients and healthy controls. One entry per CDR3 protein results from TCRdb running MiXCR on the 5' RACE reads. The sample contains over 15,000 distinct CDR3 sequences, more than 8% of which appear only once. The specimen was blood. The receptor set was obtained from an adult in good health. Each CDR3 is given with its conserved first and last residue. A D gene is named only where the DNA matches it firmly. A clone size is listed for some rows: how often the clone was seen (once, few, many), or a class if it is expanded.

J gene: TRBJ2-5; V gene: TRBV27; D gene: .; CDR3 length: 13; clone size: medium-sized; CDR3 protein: CASSLSSQETQYF; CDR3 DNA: TGTGCCAGCAGTTTGTCGAGCCAAGAGACCCAGTACTTC
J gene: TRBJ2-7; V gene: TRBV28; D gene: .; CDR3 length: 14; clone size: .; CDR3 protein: CASTTGQGPYEQYF; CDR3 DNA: TGTGCCAGCACCACAGGGCAGGGACCCTACGAGCAGTACTTC
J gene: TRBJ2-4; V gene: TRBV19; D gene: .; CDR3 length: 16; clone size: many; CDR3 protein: CASSTVRGEAKNIQYF; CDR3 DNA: TGTGCCAGTAGTACCGTCCGAGGGGAAGCCAAAAACATTCAGTACTTC
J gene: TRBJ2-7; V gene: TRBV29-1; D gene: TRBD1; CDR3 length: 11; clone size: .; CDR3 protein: CSVVRGREQYF; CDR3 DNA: TGCAGCGTTGTTAGGGGGCGAGAGCAGTACTTC
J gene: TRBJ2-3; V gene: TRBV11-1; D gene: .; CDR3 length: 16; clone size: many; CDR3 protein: CASSLGLQTSTDTQYF; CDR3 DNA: TGTGCCAGCAGCTTAGGGCTGCAGACTAGCACAGATACGCAGTATTTT
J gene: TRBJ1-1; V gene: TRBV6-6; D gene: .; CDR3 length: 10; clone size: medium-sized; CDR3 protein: CASSHTEAFF; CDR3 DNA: TGTGCCAGCAGTCATACTGAAGCTTTCTTT
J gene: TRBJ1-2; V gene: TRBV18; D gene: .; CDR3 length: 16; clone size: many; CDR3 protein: CASSSYEADGNYGYTF; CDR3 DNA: TGTGCCAGCTCATCGTATGAAGCGGACGGAAACTATGGCTACACCTTC
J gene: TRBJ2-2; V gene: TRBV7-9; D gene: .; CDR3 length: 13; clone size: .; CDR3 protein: CASSLAATGEMFF; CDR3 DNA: TGTGCCAGCAGCTTAGCAGCCACCGGGGAGATGTTTTTT
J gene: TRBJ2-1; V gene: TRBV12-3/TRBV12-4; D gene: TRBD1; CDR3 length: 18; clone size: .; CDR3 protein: CASRSGTVGPRRNNEQFF; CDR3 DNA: TGTGCCAGCAGGTCCGGGACAGTTGGCCCCAGGAGGAACAATGAGCAGTTCTTC
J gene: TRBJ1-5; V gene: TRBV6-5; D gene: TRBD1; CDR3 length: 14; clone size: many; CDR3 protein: CASRSRGRGQPQHF; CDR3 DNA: TGTGCCAGCAGGTCAAGGGGGCGCGGTCAGCCCCAGCATTTT
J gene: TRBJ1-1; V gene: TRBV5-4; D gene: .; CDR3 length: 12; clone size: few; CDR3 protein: CASSSFNTEAFF; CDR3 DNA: TGTGCCAGCAGCTCATTTAACACTGAAGCTTTCTTT
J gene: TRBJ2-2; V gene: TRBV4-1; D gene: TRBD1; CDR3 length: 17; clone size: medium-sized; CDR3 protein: CASSQDGQGLSTGELFF; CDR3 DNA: TGCGCCAGCAGCCAGGATGGACAGGGGCTGAGCACCGGGGAGCTGTTTTTT
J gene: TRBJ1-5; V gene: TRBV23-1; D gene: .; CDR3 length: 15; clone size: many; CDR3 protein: CASSRFVDSNQPQHF; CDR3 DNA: TGCGCCAGCAGTCGGTTTGTGGATAGCAATCAGCCCCAGCATTTT
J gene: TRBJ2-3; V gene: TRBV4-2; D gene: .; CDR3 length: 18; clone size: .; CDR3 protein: CASSQLRGGQGRRDTQYF; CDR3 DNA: TGTGCCAGCAGCCAGCTCCGGGGGGGACAGGGACGAAGAGATACGCAGTATTTT
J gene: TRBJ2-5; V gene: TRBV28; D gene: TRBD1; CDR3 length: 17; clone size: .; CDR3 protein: CASSLPNGQGPQETQYF; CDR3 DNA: TGTGCCAGCAGTCTTCCGAATGGACAGGGCCCTCAAGAGACCCAGTACTTC
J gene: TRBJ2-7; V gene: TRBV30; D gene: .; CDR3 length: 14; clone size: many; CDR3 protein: CAWGEGVASYEQYF; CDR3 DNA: TGTGCCTGGGGGGAGGGGGTTGCCTCCTACGAGCAGTACTTC
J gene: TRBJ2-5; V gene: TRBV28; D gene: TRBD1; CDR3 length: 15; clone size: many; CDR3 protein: CASSSAGTGSETQYF; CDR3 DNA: TGTGCCAGCAGTTCCGCCGGGACAGGGAGTGAGACCCAGTACTTC
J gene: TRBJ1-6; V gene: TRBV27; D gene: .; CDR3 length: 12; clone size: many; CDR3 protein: CASTETGGPLHF; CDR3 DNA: TGTGCCAGCACCGAGACAGGCGGCCCCCTCCACTTT
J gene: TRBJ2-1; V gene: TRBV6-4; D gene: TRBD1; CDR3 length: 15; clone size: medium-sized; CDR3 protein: CASSPGTVSYNEQFF; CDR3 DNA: TGTGCCAGCAGTCCCGGGACAGTCTCCTACAATGAGCAGTTCTTC
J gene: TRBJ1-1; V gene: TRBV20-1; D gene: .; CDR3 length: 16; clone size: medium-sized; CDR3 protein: CSAPGASSLADTEAFF; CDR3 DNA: TGCAGTGCTCCCGGGGCGTCATCCCTCGCGGACACTGAAGCTTTCTTT
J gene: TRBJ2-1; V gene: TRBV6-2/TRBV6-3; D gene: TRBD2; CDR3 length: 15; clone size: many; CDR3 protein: CASSPGTTDYNEQFF; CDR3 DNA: TGTGCCAGCAGTCCCGGGACTACCGACTACAATGAGCAGTTCTTC
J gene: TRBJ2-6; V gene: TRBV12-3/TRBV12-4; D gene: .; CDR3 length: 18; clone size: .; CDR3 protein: CASRPRKAEGSGANVLTF; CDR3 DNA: TGTGCCAGCAGGCCAAGAAAGGCTGAGGGTTCTGGGGCCAACGTCCTGACTTTC
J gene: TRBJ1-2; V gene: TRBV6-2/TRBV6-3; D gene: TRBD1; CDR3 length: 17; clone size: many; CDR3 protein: CASSYTETTGESYGYTF; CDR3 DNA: TGTGCCAGCAGTTACACCGAGACGACAGGGGAAAGCTATGGCTACACCTTC
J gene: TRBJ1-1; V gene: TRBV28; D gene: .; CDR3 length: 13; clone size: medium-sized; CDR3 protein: CASSLEMNTEAFF; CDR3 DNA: TGTGCCAGCAGTTTGGAGATGAACACTGAAGCTTTCTTT
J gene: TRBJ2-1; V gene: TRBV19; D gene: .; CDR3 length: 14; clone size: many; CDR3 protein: CASSIDPGYNEQFF; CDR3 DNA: TGTGCCAGTAGTATTGATCCTGGTTACAATGAGCAGTTCTTC
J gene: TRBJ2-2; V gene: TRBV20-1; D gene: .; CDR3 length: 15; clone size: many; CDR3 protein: CSASRADSYTGELFF; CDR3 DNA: TGCAGTGCTAGTCGGGCCGACTCGTACACCGGGGAGCTGTTTTTT
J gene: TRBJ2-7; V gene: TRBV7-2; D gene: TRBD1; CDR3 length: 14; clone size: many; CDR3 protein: CASTHRQGWYEQYF; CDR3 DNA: TGTGCCAGCACCCATAGACAGGGTTGGTACGAGCAGTACTTC
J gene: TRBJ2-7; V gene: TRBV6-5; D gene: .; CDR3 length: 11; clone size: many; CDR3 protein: CASSYRGEQYF; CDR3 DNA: TGTGCCAGCAGTTACAGGGGCGAGCAGTACTTC
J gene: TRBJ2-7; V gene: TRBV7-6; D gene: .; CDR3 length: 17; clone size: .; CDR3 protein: CASSLTGVAGPIYEQYF; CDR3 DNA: TGTGCCAGCAGCTTAACTGGAGTTGCGGGACCAATATACGAGCAGTACTTC
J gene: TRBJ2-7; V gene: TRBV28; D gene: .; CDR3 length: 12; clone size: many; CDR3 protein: CASSLRPLEQYF; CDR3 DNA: TGTGCCAGCAGTTTACGCCCTCTCGAGCAGTACTTC
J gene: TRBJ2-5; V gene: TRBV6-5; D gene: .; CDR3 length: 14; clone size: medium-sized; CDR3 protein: CASSRGGYQETQYF; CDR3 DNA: TGTGCCAGCAGCCGCGGCGGGTATCAAGAGACCCAGTACTTC
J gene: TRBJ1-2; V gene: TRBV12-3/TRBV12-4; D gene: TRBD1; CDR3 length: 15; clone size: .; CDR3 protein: CASFLSGQGNHGYTF; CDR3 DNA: TGTGCCAGCTTTTTGTCGGGACAGGGGAACCATGGCTACACCTTC
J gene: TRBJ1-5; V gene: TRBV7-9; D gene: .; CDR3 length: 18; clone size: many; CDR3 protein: CASSHTPYPPWGNQPQHF; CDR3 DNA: TGTGCCAGCAGCCATACCCCTTATCCGCCCTGGGGCAATCAGCCCCAGCATTTT
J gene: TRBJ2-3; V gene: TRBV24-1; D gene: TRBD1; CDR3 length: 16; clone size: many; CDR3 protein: CATSDAGTGGTDTQYF; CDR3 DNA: TGTGCCACCAGTGATGCCGGGACAGGGGGCACAGATACGCAGTATTTT
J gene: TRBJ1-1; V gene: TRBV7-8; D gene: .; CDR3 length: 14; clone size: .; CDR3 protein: CASIPTEVDTEAFF; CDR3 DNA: TGTGCCAGCATCCCCACAGAGGTCGACACTGAAGCTTTCTTT
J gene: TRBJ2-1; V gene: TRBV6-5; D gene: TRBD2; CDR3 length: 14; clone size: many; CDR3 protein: CASSRLAENNEQFF; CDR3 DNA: TGTGCCAGCAGTAGACTAGCGGAAAACAATGAGCAGTTCTTC
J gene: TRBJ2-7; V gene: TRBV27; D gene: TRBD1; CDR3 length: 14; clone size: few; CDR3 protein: CASSFGTGGHEQYF; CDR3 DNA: TGTGCCAGCAGTTTCGGGACAGGGGGGCACGAGCAGTACTTC
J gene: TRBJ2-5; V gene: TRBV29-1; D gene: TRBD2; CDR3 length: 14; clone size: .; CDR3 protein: CSAIVGGAGETQYF; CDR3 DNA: TGCAGCGCCATTGTCGGGGGGGCGGGAGAGACCCAGTACTTC
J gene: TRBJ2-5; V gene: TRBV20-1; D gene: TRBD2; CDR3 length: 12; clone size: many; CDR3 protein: CSAAGGARTQYF; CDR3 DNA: TGCAGTGCTGCGGGGGGCGCCAGGACCCAGTACTTC
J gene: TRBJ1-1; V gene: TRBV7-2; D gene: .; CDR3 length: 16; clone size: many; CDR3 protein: CASSLGPRSMNTEAFF; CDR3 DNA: TGTGCCAGCAGCTTAGGACCGAGAAGTATGAACACTGAAGCTTTCTTT
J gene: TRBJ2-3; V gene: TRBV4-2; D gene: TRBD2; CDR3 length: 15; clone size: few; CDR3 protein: CASSQSGGATDTQYF; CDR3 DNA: TGTGCCAGCAGCCAAAGCGGGGGGGCCACAGATACGCAGTATTTT
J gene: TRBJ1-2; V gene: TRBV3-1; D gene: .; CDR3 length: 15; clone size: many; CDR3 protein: CASSRLGGTNYGYTF; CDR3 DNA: TGTGCCAGCAGTCGGCTTGGCGGCACTAACTATGGCTACACCTTC
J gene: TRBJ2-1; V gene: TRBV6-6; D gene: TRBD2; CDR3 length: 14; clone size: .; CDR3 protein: CASSELAGNSEQFF; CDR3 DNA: TGTGCCAGCAGTGAGCTAGCGGGGAACAGTGAGCAGTTCTTC
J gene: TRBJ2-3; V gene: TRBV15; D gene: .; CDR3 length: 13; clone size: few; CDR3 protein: CATSIIRADTQYF; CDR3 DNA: TGTGCCACCAGCATCATCAGAGCAGATACGCAGTATTTT
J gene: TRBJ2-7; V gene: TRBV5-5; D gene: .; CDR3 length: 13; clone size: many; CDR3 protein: CASSLAQAYEQYF; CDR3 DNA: TGTGCCAGCAGCTTGGCACAGGCCTACGAGCAGTACTTC
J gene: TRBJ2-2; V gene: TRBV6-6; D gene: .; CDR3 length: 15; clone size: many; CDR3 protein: CASSPDSSHTGELFF; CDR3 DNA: TGTGCCAGCAGCCCTGATTCTTCTCACACCGGGGAGCTGTTTTTT
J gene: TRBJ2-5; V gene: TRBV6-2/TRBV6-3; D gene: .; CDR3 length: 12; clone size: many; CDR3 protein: CASSQGAETQYF; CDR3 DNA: TGTGCCAGCAGTCAAGGAGCAGAGACCCAGTACTTC
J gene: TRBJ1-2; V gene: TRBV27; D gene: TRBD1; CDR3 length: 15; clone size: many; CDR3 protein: CASSFNRGRNYGYTF; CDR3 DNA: TGTGCCAGCAGTTTCAACAGGGGGAGAAACTATGGCTACACCTTC
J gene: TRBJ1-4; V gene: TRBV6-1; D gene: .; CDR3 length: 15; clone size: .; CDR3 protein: CASSATGTTNEKLFF; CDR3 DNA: TGTGCCAGCAGTGCAACGGGAACAACTAATGAAAAACTGTTTTTT
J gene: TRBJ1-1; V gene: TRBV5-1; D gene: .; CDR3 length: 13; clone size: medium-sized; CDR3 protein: CASRKGANTEAFF; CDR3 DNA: TGCGCCAGCAGAAAGGGAGCGAACACTGAAGCTTTCTTT
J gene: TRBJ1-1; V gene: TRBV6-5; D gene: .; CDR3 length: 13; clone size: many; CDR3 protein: CASRSFGNTEAFF; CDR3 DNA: TGTGCCAGCCGGTCGTTCGGAAACACTGAAGCTTTCTTT
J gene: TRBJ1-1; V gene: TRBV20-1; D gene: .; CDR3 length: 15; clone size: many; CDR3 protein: CSARPAGAYNTEAFF; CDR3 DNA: TGCAGTGCTAGACCCGCAGGGGCATACAACACTGAAGCTTTCTTT
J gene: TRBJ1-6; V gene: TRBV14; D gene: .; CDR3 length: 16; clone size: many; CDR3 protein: CASSQGDGREVSPLHF; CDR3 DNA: TGTGCCAGCAGCCAAGGCGATGGCAGGGAGGTTTCACCCCTCCACTTT
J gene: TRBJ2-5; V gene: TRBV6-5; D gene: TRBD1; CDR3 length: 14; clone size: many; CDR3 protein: CASRSGQGLETQYF; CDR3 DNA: TGTGCCAGCAGATCGGGACAGGGTTTAGAGACCCAGTACTTC